This entry features one TCR beta chain sequence. This clonotype was found a few times. Its antigen has not been determined. No clone much larger than this one lies a single base away; base qualities are absent. The sample originates from a study of T cells in Graves' hyperthyroidism and ophthalmopathy (dated by TCRdb to between 2018 and 2021). At the level of the whole study: Peripheral blood samples were taken at initial diagnosis, before any treatment was given. In addition, the study compared T-cell repertoires in thyroid tissue and in blood from a handful of Graves' hyperthyroidism patients. Following sampling, methimazole starting at 30 mg daily was given to hyperthyroidism patients, and high-dose intravenous methylprednisolone was given to ophthalmopathy patients. The roughly 91 discovery patients were randomly divided into training and test sets at a 7:3 ratio. A discovery cohort of about a hundred patients, about 44 with Graves' ophthalmopathy and 55 to 60 with stable Graves' hyperthyroidism, was used to find distinguishing TCR V-J signatures. TCR Vbeta CDR3 sequencing of 135 peripheral blood samples (approximately 44 ophthalmopathy, about 75 hyperthyroidism and some 17 progressor patients) is reported in the paper. Prospective prediction of ophthalmopathy was tested in an independent validation cohort of some 19 hyperthyroidism patients and 15 to 17 patients who later progressed to ophthalmopathy. The paper's findings and limits, for the study overall: In validation, the model predicted progression to ophthalmopathy a median of about 6.5 months before onset, with approximately 71% sensitivity and roughly 77% specificity. In cross-validation, a model built on a 13 V-J signature told ophthalmopathy apart from stable hyperthyroidism with approximately 90% sensitivity and roughly 82% specificity, and in testing the same model reached 80%/75%. Sample size was not statistically predetermined, and blinding of investigators to group allocation was not performed. Blood samples also contained most of the expanded thyroid clonotypes (frequency above 0.001), which suggests that blood repertoires may reflect thyroid immune responses.

The TCR beta CDR3 regions were amplified from RNA transcripts. The TCR CDR3 was subjected to a first round of RT-PCR using the HTBI primer set and the Qiagen OneStep RT-PCR kit. Libraries were constructed in a second round of multiplex PCR, after which size selection and purification were performed. The libraries were sequenced on an Illumina HiSeq2000 using paired-end 100 bp reads. The authors' analysis ran thus. SOAPnuke was used to process the raw data, with reads discarded if the reads contained adapters or uncalled bases, had a mean Phred below 15, or lacked an exact constant-primer or identifier match. High-quality paired reads were merged with COPE v1.2.5, and unique nucleotide sequences were defined as clonotypes. MiTCR v1.1 was used to align clonotypes to the IMGT TRBV, TRBD and TRBJ reference segments. The analysis included only V-J combinations with a frequency above 0.0001, which together covered around 99% of the repertoires. The TCS score was defined as F50 (clonal expansion) divided by E x V (chaos), with BLOSUM62-based TCRdist calculated between CDR3 peptides within each V-J. Welch's t-statistics and random forest reduced fewer than 550 V-J features to fewer than 15, which were used in a naive Bayes classifier (R e1071). TCRdb reworked the public reads: Q25 trimming with fastp, MiXCR clone assembly, productive beta chains retained. Rows are combined by CDR3 protein, so each entry shows the most common genes and DNA. TCRdb, not the authors, supplied the V and J calls. This sample holds hundreds of thousands of distinct CDR3 sequences; about 14% were observed only once. Clones ranked in the top ten supply roughly 10% of the sample.

The V end loses 6 bases and the J end loses 6 bases, and a stretch of 9 bases separates them. For CDR1 and CDR2, the germline V gene lists MNHNS and SASEGT. The CDR3, from cysteine to phenylalanine, totals 11 residues. The sequence is cut down to CDR3 DNA, 33 bases in frame from base 1. Stable Graves' hyperthyroidism was defined as no progression to ophthalmopathy during 18 months of follow-up. Hyperthyroidism patients were aged 18 to 65 years and newly diagnosed, with disease duration of less than 2 months. Exclusion was applied to patients with uncontrolled infections, other autoimmune diseases, pregnancy or lactation. Diagnoses were established on the basis of clinical symptoms, serum thyroxine and TRAb, thyroid ultrasound, and orbital computed tomography. Ficoll-Paque density gradient centrifugation was used to isolate PBMCs from about 10 ml of fresh peripheral blood. Total RNA was extracted using Trizol reagent, and RNA quality was assessed on an Agilent 2100 Bioanalyzer.

Sample: blood. The TCR originated in a young woman with Graves' hyperthyroidism. The chain uses TRBV6-1 and TRBJ2-7; 6 matching bases give a weak D call of TRBD1. The DNA sequence is TGTGCCAGCAGAAACAGGGCCGAGCAGTACTTC. Its protein is CASRNRAEQYF.